Presented here are 4 T cell receptor beta chains from one specimen sequenced in a study of T cell repertoires in cytomegalovirus infection. Each CDR3 protein gets one entry after TCRdb re-called the reads with MiXCR. The table has some 390,000 distinct CDR3 sequences, 15% to 20% seen once. Sequencing was done on a sample of PBMCs. The receptors were gathered from a human donor in good health (CMV status not recorded). Some clones in this sample may be carry-over from other donors' samples.

V usage is TRBV12-3 or TRBV12-4 and J usage is TRBJ1-4, with D uncertain. Deletions cut 6 bases from V and 8 bases from J, with 22 bases between. This CDR3 is 16 amino acids long. The CDR3 region is CASSPWSAGGGEKLFF. In DNA form, the CDR3 reads TGTGCCAGCAGCCCCTGGTCGGCCGGAGGCGGGGAAAAACTGTTTTTT.

Ten or more counts support this clonotype. The V and J genes are TRBV28 and TRBJ2-7, with TRBD2 as a possible D gene (5 bases). V was pared by 3 bases and J by 3 bases, with 15 bases between. Germline V CDR1 and CDR2: MDHEN, SYDVKM. This CDR3 contains 15 residues. CDR3 nucleotides: TGTGCCAGCAGTTTTCTCTACGGGGAAGACTACGAGCAGTACTTC. This translates into CASSFLYGEDYEQYF.

The CDR3 DNA is TGTGCCAGCAGTGACTCGGTGGTGTTTGTTGGGGTCACTAATGAAAAACTGTTTTTT. Protein product: CASSDSVVFVGVTNEKLFF. This rearrangement joins TRBV6-4 to TRBJ1-4; D is ambiguous. The CDR3 length is 19 residues. CDR1 MRHNA and CDR2 SNTAGT come from the germline V gene. The germline V and J ends were trimmed by 0 bases and 2 bases, with 19 bases remaining between them.

This clonotype was seen a handful of times. The genes are TRBV27 and TRBJ1-5; D uncertain. CDR3 length: 14 amino acids. Trimming took 5 bases from V and 1 from J, leaving 9 bases between them. Germline V CDR1 and CDR2: MNHEY, SMNVEV (reference sequence). CDR3 sequence reads: CASSQDGSNQPQHF. CDR3 nucleotides: TGTGCCAGCAGTCAGGACGGGAGCAATCAGCCCCAGCATTTT.